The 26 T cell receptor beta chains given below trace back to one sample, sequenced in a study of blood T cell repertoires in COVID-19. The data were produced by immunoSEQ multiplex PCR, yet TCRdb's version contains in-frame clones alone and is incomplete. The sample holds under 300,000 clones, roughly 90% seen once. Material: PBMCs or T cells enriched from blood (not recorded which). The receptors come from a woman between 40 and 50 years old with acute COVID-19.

CDR3 sequence reads: CASSPGLAGAFNEQFF. The CDR3 nucleotides are TGTGCCAGCAGTCCCGGACTAGCGGGAGCCTTCAATGAGCAGTTCTTC. The V call is TRBV27, the J call TRBJ2-1, with TRBD2 matching over 13 bases. The CDR3 sequence is 16 residues long. Germline CDR1 reads MNHEY; CDR2 reads SMNVEV (reference sequence). Trimming removed 5 bases from V and 6 bases from J; junction bases left unmatched: 7.

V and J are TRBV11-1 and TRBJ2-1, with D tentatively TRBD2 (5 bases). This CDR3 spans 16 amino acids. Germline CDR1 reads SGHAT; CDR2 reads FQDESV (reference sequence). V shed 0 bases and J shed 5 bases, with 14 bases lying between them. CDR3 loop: CASSLALLAPNNEQFF. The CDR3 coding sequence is TGTGCCAGCAGCTTAGCTCTCCTAGCTCCTAACAATGAGCAGTTCTTC. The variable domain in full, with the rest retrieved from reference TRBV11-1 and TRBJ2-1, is EAEVAQSPRYKITEKSQAVAFWCDPISGHATLYWYRQILGQGPELLVQFQDESVVDDSQLPKDRFSAERLKGVDSTLKIQPAELGDSAMYLCASSLALLAPNNEQFFGPGTRLTVL.

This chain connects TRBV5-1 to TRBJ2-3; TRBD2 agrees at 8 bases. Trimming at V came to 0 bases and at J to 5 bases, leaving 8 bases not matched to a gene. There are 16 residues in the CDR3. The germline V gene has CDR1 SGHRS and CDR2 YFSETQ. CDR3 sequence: CASSLVAGGAIDTQYF. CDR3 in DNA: TGCGCCAGCAGCTTGGTAGCCGGGGGGGCCATAGATACGCAGTATTTT. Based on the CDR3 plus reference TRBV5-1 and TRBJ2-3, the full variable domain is KAGVTQTPRYLIKTRGQQVTLSCSPISGHRSVSWYQQTPGQGLQFLFEYFSETQRNKGNFPGRFSGRQFSNSRSEMNVSTLELGDSALYLCASSLVAGGAIDTQYFGPGTRLTVL.

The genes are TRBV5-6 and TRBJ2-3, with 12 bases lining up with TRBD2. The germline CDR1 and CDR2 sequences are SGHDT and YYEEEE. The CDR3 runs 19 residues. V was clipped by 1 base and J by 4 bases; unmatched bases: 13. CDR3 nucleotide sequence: TGTGCCAGCAGCTTGTTAGGGGGACGACTAGCGGGAGAAGCAGATACGCAGTATTTT. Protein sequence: CASSLLGGRLAGEADTQYF.

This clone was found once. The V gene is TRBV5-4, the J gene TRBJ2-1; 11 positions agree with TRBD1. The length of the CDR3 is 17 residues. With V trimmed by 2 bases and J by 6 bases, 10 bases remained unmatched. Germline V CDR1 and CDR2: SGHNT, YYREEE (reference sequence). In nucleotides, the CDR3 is TGTGCCAGCAGCTTTCCAGGTCCCGGGACAGGGGGCAATGAGCAGTTCTTC. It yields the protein CASSFPGPGTGGNEQFF.

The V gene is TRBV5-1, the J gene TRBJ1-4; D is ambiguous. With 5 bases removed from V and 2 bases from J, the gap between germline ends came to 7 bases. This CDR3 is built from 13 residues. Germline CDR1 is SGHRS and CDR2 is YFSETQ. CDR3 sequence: CASRFLTNEKLFF. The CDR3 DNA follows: TGCGCCAGCAGGTTCTTGACTAATGAAAAACTGTTTTTT. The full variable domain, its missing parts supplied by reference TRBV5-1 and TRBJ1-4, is KAGVTQTPRYLIKTRGQQVTLSCSPISGHRSVSWYQQTPGQGLQFLFEYFSETQRNKGNFPGRFSGRQFSNSRSEMNVSTLELGDSALYLCASRFLTNEKLFFGSGTQLSVL.

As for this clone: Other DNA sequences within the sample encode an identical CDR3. CDR3: CASSFPNTEAFF. The CDR3 DNA is TGTGCCAGCAGCTTCCCAAACACTGAAGCTTTCTTT. V gene TRBV11-3 combines with J gene TRBJ1-1, with D unresolved. The germline V gene has CDR1 SGHNT and CDR2 YENEEA. With 3 bases removed from V and 2 bases from J, the gap between germline ends came to 4 bases. This CDR3 has 12 amino acids.

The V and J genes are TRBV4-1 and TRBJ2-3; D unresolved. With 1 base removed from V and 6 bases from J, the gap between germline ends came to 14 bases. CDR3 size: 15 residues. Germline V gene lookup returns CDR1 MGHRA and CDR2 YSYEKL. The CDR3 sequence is CASSQAQAPRDTQYF. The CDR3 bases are TGCGCCAGCAGCCAAGCGCAGGCCCCTCGGGATACGCAGTATTTT.

The CDR3 here is CATSDLRQGGETQYF. The CDR3 coding sequence is TGTGCCACCAGTGATTTGCGGCAGGGCGGAGAGACCCAGTACTTC. The gene calls are TRBV24-1 and TRBJ2-5, with D possibly matching TRBD1 (5 bases). Germline CDR1 is KGHDR and CDR2 is SFDVKD. Trimming stripped 0 bases from V and 4 bases from J, with 11 bases between. CDR3 length: 15 residues.

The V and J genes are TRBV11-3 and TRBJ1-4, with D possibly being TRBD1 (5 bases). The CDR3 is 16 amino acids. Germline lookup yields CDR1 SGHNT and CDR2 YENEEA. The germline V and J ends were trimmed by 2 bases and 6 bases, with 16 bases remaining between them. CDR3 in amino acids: CASSLSGRERDEKLFF. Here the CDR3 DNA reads TGTGCCAGCAGCTTATCAGGCAGGGAACGGGATGAAAAACTGTTTTTT. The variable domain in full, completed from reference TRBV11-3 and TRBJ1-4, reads EAGVVQSPRYKIIEKKQPVAFWCNPISGHNTLYWYLQNLGQGPELLIRYENEEAVDDSQLPKDRFSAERLKGVDSTLKIQPAELGDSAVYLCASSLSGRERDEKLFFGSGTQLSVL.

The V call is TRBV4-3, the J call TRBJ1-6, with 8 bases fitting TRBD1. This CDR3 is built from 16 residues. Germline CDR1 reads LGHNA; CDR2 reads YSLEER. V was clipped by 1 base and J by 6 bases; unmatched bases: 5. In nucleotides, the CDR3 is TGCGCCAGCAGCCAAGTCAGGGGGCGGATTAATTCACCCCTCCACTTT. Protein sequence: CASSQVRGRINSPLHF.

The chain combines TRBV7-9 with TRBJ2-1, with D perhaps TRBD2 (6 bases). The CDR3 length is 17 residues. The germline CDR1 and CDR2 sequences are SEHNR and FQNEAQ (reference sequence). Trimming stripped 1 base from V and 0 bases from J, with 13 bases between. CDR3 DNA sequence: TGTGCCAGCAGCTTAGGTCCTCCCGGGGGCTCCTACAATGAGCAGTTCTTC. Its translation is CASSLGPPGGSYNEQFF.

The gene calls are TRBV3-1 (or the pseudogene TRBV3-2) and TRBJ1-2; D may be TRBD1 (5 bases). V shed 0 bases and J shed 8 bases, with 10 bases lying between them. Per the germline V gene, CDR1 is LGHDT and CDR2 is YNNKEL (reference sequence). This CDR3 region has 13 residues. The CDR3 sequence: CASSQDIQGGYTF. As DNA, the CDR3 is TGTGCCAGCAGCCAAGATATCCAGGGCGGCTACACCTTC.

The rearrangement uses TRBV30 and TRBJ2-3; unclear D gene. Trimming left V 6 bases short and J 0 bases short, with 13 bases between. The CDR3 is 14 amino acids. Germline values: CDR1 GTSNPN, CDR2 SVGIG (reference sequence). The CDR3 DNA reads TGTGCCTGCAATGACAACCTGAGCACAGATACGCAGTATTTT. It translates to CACNDNLSTDTQYF.

CDR3 sequence (DNA): TGTGCCAGCAGCCCGAGCACAGGGAATCAGCCCCAGCATTTT. It codes for CASSPSTGNQPQHF. This sequence joins TRBV7-9 and TRBJ1-5; D may be TRBD1 (6 bases). Germline CDR1 reads SEHNR; CDR2 reads FQNEAQ (reference sequence). Trimming took off 5 bases at V and 4 bases at J, with 12 bases between the two ends. The CDR3 consists of 14 residues.

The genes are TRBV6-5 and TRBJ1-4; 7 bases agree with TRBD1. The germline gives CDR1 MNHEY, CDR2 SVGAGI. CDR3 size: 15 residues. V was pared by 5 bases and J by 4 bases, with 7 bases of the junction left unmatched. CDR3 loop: CASSKKDRFNEKLFF. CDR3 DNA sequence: TGTGCCAGCAGTAAAAAGGACAGGTTTAATGAAAAACTGTTTTTT.

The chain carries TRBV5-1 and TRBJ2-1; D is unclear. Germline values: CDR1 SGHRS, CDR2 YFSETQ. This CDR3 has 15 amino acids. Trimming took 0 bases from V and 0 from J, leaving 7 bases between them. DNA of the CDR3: TGCGCCAGCAGCTTGGTCGACAACTCCTACAATGAGCAGTTCTTC. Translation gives CASSLVDNSYNEQFF.

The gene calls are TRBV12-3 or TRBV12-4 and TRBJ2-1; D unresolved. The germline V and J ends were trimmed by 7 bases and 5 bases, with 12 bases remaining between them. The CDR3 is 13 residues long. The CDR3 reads CASTLELNNEQFF. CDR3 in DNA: TGTGCCAGCACCTTGGAACTAAACAATGAGCAGTTCTTC.

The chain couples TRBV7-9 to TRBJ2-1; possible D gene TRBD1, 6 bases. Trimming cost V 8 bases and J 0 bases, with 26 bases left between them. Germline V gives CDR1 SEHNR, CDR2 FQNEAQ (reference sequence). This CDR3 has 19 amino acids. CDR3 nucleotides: TGTGCCAGCGGGCCCACACCAACCCTGGGACAAAGCTCCTACAATGAGCAGTTCTTC. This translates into CASGPTPTLGQSSYNEQFF.

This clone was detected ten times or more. The CDR3 is CASSTIRDGIHNEQFF. Written as DNA, the CDR3 is TGTGCCAGCAGTACGATCCGGGATGGCATCCACAATGAGCAGTTCTTC. This sequence joins TRBV6-2 or TRBV6-3 and TRBJ2-1, with D possibly matching TRBD2 (5 bases). The CDR3 has 16 amino acids. Trimming cost V 5 bases and J 5 bases, with 19 bases left between them. CDR1 is MNHEY and CDR2 is SVGEGT in the germline V gene.

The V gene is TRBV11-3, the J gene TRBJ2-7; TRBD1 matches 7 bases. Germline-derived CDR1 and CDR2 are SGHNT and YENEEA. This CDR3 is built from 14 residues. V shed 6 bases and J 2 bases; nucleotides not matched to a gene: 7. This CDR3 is CASSHGDSTYEQYF. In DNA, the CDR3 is TGTGCCAGCAGTCACGGGGACAGCACCTACGAGCAGTACTTC.

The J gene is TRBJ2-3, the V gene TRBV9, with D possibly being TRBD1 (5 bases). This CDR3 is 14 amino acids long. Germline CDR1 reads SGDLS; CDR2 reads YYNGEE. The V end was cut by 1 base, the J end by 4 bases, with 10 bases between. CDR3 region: CASSVRGTADTQYF. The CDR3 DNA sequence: TGTGCCAGCAGCGTAAGGGGTACGGCAGATACGCAGTATTTT.

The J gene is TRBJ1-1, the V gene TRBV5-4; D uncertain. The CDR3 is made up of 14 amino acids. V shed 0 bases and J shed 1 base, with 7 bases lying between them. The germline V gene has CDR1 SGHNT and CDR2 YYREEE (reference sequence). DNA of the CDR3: TGTGCCAGCAGCTTGGCGTTACAGAACACTGAAGCTTTCTTT. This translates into CASSLALQNTEAFF.

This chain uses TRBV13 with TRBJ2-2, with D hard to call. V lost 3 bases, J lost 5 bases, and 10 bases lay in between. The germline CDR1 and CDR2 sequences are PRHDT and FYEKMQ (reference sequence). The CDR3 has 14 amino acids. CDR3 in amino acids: CASSLEKITGELFF. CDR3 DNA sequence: TGTGCCAGCAGCTTGGAGAAAATTACCGGGGAGCTGTTTTTT.

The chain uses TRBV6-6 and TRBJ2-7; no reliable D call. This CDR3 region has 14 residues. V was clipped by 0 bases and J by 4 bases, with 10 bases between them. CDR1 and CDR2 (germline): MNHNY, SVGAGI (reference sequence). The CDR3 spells CASSYSPRPYEQYF. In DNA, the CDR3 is TGTGCCAGCAGTTACTCGCCTAGACCATACGAGCAGTACTTC.

CDR3 nucleotides: TGTGCCACCAGTGATAGGACAGACTACAAGGAAAAACTGTTTTTT. This gives the protein CATSDRTDYKEKLFF. V is TRBV24-1 and J is TRBJ1-4; weak D call: TRBD1 (6 bases). The CDR3 contains 15 residues. Germline-derived CDR1 and CDR2 are KGHDR and SFDVKD. V was cut by 3 bases and J by 8 bases, with 15 bases left in between.